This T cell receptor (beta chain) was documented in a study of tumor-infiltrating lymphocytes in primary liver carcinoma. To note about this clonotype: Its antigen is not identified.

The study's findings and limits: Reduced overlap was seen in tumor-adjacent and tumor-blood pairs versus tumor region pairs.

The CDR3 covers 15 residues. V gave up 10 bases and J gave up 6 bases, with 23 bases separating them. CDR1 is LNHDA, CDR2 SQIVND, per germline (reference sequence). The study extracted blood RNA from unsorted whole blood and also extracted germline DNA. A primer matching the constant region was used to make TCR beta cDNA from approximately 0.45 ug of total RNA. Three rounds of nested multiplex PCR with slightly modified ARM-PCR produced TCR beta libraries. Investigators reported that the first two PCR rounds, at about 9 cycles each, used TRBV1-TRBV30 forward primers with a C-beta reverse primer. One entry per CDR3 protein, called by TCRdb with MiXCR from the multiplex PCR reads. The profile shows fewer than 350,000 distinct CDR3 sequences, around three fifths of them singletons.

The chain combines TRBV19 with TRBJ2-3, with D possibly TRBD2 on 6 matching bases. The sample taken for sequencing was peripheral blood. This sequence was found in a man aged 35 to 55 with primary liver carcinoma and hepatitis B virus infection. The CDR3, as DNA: TGTGCCACCCGCAACCTAGCGCGGGGCGGGGATACGCAGTATTTT. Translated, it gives CATRNLARGGDTQYF.